This T cell receptor (beta chain) appears in the sequencing data of a study of regulatory T cells in long-lasting Graves disease. Described time point: newly diagnosed GD, antithyroid drugs for less than 3 months. PBMC RNA served as the TCR library source. Unmatched junction bases numbered 7, after V lost 4 bases and J lost 8 bases. Germline CDR1 is SGHRS and CDR2 is YFSETQ. This CDR3 spans 14 amino acids. Combining iRepertoire HTBI primers with Arm-PCR of CDR3 regions, the authors built TCR beta libraries. TCRdb recomputed calls from the multiplex PCR reads with MiXCR, one row per CDR3 protein. Here the sample spans approximately 400,000 distinct CDR3 sequences, approximately 15% being singletons. In addition, the sample was reused for a study of T cells in Graves' hyperthyroidism and ophthalmopathy.

The source material was peripheral blood mononuclear cells (PBMCs), sampled at new diagnosis, from a patient treated with antithyroid drugs. This chain joins TRBV5-1 and TRBJ1-2, with TRBD1 matching 11 bases. This clonotype was sampled from a woman aged 30 to 39 with Graves disease. Here the CDR3 reads CASSPGQGVEGYTF. Written as DNA, the CDR3 is TGCGCCAGCAGCCCGGGACAGGGGGTGGAAGGCTACACCTTC.